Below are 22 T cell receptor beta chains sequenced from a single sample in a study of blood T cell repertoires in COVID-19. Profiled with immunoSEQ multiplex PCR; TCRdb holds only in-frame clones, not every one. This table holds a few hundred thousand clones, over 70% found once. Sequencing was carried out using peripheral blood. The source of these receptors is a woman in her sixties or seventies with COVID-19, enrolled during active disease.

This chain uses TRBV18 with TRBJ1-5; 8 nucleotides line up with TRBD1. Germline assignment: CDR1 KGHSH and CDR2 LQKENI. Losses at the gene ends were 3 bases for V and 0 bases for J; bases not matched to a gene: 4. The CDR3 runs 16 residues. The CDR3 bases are TGTGCCAGCTCACCGGGGACAGGTTATAGCAATCAGCCCCAGCATTTT. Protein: CASSPGTGYSNQPQHF.

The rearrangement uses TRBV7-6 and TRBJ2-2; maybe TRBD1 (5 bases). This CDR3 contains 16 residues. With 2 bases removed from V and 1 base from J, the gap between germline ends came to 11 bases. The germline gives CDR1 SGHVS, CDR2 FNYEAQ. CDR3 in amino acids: CASSLWQGLNTGELFF. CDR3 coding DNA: TGTGCCAGCAGCTTATGGCAGGGCCTGAACACCGGGGAGCTGTTTTTT. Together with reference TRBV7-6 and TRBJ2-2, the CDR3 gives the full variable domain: GAGVSQSPRYKVTKRGQDVALRCDPISGHVSLYWYRQALGQGPEFLTYFNYEAQQDKSGLPNDRFSAERPEGSISTLTIQRTEQRDSAMYRCASSLWQGLNTGELFFGEGSRLTVL.

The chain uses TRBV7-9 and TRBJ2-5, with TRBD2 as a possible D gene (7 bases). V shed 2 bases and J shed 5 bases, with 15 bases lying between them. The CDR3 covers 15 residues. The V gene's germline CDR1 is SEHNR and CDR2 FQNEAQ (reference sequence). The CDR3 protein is CASSLLRGGGETQYF. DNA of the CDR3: TGTGCCAGCAGCTTACTGAGGGGGGGTGGTGAGACCCAGTACTTC.

The DNA of the CDR3 is TGCGCCAGCAGCTTGGCTTCATTCGGTCCGGGAAACACCATATATTTT. The encoded protein is CASSLASFGPGNTIYF. The rearrangement uses TRBV5-1 and TRBJ1-3, with D unclear. The CDR3 is 16 residues long. V lost 0 bases and J lost 4, with 14 bases in between. From germline, CDR1 is SGHRS and CDR2 YFSETQ.

The CDR3: CASSLYRVDNEQFF. The CDR3, as DNA: TGCGCCAGCAGCTTGTACAGGGTTGACAATGAGCAGTTCTTC. The chain links TRBV5-1 to TRBJ2-1; tentatively, D is TRBD1 (6 bases). Germline V gene sequence: CDR1 SGHRS, CDR2 YFSETQ. V lost 1 base to trimming and J lost 5 bases, with 10 bases between them. This CDR3 contains 14 residues.

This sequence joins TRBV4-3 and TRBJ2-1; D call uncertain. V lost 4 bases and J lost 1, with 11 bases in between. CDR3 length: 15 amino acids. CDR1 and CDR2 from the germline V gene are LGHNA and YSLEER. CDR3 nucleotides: TGCGCCAGCAGCCCTACCCAACCGTCCTACAATGAGCAGTTCTTC. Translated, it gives CASSPTQPSYNEQFF.

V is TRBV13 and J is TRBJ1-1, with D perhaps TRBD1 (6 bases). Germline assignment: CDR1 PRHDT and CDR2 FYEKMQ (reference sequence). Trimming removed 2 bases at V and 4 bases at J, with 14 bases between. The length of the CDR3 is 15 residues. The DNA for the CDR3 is TGTGCCAGCAGCTTAAAAGGGGGTGGGGGCACTGAAGCTTTCTTT. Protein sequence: CASSLKGGGGTEAFF. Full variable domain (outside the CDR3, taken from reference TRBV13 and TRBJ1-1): AAGVIQSPRHLIKEKRETATLKCYPIPRHDTVYWYQQGPGQDPQFLISFYEKMQSDKGSIPDRFSAQQFSDYHSELNMSSLELGDSALYFCASSLKGGGGTEAFFGQGTRLTVV.

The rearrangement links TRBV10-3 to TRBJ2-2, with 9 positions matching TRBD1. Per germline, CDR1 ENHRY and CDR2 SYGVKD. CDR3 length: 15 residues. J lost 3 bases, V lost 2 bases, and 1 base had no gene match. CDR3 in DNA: TGTGCCATCAGTGAGGGACAGGGGTACACCGGGGAGCTGTTTTTT. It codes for CAISEGQGYTGELFF.

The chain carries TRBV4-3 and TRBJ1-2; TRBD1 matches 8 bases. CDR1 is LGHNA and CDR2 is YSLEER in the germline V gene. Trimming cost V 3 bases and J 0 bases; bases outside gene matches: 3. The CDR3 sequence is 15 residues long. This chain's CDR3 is CASSQQTGANYGYTF. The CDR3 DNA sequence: TGCGCCAGCAGCCAGCAGACAGGGGCTAACTATGGCTACACCTTC.

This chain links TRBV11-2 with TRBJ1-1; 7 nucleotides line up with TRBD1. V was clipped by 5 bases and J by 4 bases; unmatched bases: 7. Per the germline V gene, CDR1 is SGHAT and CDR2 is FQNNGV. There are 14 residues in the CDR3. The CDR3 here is CASSAGDRTTEAFF. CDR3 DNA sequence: TGTGCCAGCAGCGCAGGGGACAGAACCACTGAAGCTTTCTTT.

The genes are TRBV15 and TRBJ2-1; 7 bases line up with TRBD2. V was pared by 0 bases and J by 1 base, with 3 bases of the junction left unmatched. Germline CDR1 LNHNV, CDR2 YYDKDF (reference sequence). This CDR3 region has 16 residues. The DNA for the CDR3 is TGTGCCACCAGCAGAGAGGCGGGAGTGTCCTACAATGAGCAGTTCTTC. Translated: CATSREAGVSYNEQFF.

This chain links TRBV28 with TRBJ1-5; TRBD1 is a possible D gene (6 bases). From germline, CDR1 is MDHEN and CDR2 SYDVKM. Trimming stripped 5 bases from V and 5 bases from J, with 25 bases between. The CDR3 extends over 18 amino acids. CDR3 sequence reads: CASSQGATGQAFDQPQHF. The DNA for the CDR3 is TGTGCCAGCAGTCAAGGGGCGACAGGACAAGCTTTCGATCAGCCCCAGCATTTT.

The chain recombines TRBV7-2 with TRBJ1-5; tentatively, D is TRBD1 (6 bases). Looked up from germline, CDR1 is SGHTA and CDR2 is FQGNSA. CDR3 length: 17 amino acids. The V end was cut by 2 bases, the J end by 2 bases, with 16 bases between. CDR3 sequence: CASSLKGTKGGNQPQHF. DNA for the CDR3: TGTGCCAGCAGCTTAAAAGGGACAAAAGGGGGCAATCAGCCCCAGCATTTT.

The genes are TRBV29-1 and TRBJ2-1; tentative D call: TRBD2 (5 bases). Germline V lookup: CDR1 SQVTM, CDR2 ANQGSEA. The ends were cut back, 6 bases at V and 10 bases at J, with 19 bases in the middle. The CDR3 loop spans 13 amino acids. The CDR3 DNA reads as TGCAGCGTCGACCTCACTAGTAGGCGGGAGCAGTTCTTC. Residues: CSVDLTSRREQFF.

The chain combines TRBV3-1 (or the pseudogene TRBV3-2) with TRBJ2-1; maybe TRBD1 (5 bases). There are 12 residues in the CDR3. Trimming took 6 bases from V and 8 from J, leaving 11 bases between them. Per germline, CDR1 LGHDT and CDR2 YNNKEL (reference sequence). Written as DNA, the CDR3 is TGTGCCAGCAGTCAGGGTATACATGAGCAGTTCTTC. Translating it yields CASSQGIHEQFF.

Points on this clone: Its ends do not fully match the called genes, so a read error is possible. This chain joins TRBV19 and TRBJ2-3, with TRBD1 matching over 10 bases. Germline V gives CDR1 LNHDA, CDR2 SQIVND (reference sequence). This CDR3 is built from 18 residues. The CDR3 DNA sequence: TGTGCCAGTAGTATAGAACCCGGGACAGGGGTAAGCACGGATACGCAGTATTTT. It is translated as CASSIEPGTGVSTDTQYF.

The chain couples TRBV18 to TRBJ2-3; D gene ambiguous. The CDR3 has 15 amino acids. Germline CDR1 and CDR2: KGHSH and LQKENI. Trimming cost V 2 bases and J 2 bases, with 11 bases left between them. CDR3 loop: CASSPIEQATDTQYF. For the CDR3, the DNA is TGTGCCAGCTCACCAATTGAGCAGGCCACAGATACGCAGTATTTT.

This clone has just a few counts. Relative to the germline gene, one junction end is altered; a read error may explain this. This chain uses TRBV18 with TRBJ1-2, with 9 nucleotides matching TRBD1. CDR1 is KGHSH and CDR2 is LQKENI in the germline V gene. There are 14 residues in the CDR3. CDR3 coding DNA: TGTGCCAGCTCACCTGAGGACAGGGGATATGGCTACAACTTC. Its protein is CASSPEDRGYGYNF.

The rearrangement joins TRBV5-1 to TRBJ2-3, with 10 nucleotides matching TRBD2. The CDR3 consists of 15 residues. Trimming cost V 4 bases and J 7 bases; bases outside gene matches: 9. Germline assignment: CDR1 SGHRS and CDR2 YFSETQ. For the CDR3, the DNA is TGCGCCAGCAGCCCGGGACTAGCGAACCGAAATACGCAGTATTTT. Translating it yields CASSPGLANRNTQYF.

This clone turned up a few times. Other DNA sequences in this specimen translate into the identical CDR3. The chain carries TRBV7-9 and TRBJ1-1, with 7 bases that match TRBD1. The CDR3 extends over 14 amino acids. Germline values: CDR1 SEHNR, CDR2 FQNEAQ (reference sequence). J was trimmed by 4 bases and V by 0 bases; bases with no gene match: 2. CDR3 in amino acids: CASSLATGFTEAFF. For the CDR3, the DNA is TGTGCCAGCAGCTTAGCGACAGGGTTCACTGAAGCTTTCTTT.

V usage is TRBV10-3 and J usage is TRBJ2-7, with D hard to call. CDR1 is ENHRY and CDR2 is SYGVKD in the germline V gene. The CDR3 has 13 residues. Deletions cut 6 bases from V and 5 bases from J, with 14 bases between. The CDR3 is CAIRQAPLDEQYF. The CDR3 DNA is TGTGCCATCAGGCAGGCCCCTCTGGACGAGCAGTACTTC.

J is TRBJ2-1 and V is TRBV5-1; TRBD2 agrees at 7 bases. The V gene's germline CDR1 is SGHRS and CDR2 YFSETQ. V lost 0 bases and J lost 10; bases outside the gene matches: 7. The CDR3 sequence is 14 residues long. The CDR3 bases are TGCGCCAGCAGCTTGGACGGGAGGCGTAGCGAGCAGTTCTTC. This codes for CASSLDGRRSEQFF.